The 7 T cell receptor beta chains listed next were all sequenced from one sample in a study of CD8+CD57+ T cells in acquired aplastic anemia. Individuals selected for sequencing had exhibited CD8+CD57+ cell expansion on flow cytometry. According to the study, genomic DNA was the template for TCR beta VDJ and CDR3 profiling. MiXCR, run by TCRdb on the reads, gives a single entry per CDR3 protein. Of about 470,000 distinct CDR3 sequences in the sample, approximately 32% were seen once. Sequenced input: sorted CD4+, CD8+, or CD8+CD57+ T cells (not recorded which) from PBMCs. These receptors originate from a human donor with aplastic anemia.

This clonotype was counted at least ten times. The V call is TRBV5-1, the J call TRBJ1-2; 9 positions match TRBD1. The CDR3 spans 15 residues. Unmatched junction bases numbered 6, after V lost 3 bases and J lost 3 bases. In germline, CDR1 is SGHRS, CDR2 YFSETQ. The CDR3 protein is CASSWEDRGDYGYTF. DNA of the CDR3: TGCGCCAGCAGCTGGGAGGACAGGGGAGACTATGGCTACACCTTC.

This clonotype was detected a few times. A clone one base away is much larger, so this may be a read error. The J gene is TRBJ1-2, the V gene TRBV7-9; D possibly corresponds to TRBD1 (6 bases). Trimming stripped 5 bases from V and 3 bases from J, with 10 bases between. CDR3 length: 13 residues. In germline, CDR1 is SEHNR, CDR2 FQNEAQ (reference sequence). CDR3 bases: TGTGCCAGCAGCCTTAACAGGGACTATGGCTACACCTTC. Its protein product is CASSLNRDYGYTF.

The CDR3 protein is CASSAGQKGNTIYF. The CDR3 nucleotides read TGTGCCAGTAGCGCTGGACAGAAAGGAAACACCATATATTTT. The chain employs TRBV19 and TRBJ1-3; a weak D match, TRBD1 (6 bases). The CDR3 consists of 14 residues. The V gene's germline CDR1 is LNHDA and CDR2 SQIVND (reference sequence). Trimming stripped 6 bases from V and 4 bases from J, with 13 bases between.

This clonotype was detected ten times or more. The V gene is TRBV20-1, the J gene TRBJ2-7; TRBD2 might be the D (6 bases). The ends were cut back, 2 bases at V and 2 bases at J, with 13 bases in the middle. Looked up from germline, CDR1 is DFQATT and CDR2 is SNEGSKA (reference sequence). The CDR3 is made up of 14 amino acids. This CDR3 reads CSARLAEGPYEQYF. In DNA form, the CDR3 reads TGCAGTGCTAGATTAGCGGAGGGACCCTACGAGCAGTACTTC.

In regard to this clonotype: One end of the junction is discordant with germline, which a read error may explain. V usage is TRBV9 and J usage is TRBJ2-1; 16 nucleotides line up with TRBD2. In germline, CDR1 is SGDLS, CDR2 YYNGEE. The CDR3 covers 17 residues. The CDR3 loop is CASTTGTSGGAGNERFF. The CDR3 coding sequence is TGTGCCAGCACGACCGGGACTAGCGGGGGGGCGGGGAATGAGCGGTTCTTC.

In the case of this clonotype: One end of the junction does not line up with germline, which may come from a read error. This sequence joins TRBV7-7 and TRBJ2-7; D possibly matches TRBD1 or TRBD2 (7 bases each). Germline V CDR1 and CDR2: SSHAT, FNYEAQ (reference sequence). The CDR3 is 15 residues long. The CDR3 loop reads CASSYGAGGGYEQYF. In DNA form, the CDR3 reads TGTGCTAGCAGCTATGGGGCAGGGGGGGGTTACGAGCAGTACTTC.

The gene calls are TRBV7-4 and TRBJ2-7; D remains unclear. CDR3 length equals 13 residues. With 5 bases removed from V and 2 bases from J, the gap between germline ends came to 10 bases. Germline V lookup: CDR1 SGHVT, CDR2 SQSDAQ. The CDR3 sequence is CASSQVATYEQYF. CDR3 coding DNA: TGTGCCAGCAGCCAAGTCGCGACCTACGAGCAGTACTTC.